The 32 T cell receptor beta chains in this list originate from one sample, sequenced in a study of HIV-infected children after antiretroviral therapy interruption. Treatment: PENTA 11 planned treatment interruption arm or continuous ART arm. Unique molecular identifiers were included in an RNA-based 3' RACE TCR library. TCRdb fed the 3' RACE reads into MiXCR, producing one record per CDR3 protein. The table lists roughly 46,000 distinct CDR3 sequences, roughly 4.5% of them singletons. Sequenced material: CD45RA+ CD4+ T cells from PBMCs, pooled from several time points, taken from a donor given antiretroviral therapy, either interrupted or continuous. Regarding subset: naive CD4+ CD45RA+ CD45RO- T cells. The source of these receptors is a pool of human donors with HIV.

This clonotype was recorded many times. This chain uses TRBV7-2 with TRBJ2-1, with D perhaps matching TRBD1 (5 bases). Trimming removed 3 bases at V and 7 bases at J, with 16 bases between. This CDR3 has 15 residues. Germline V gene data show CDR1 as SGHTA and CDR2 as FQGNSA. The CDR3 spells CASSFKGQGVNEQFF. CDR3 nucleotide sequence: TGTGCCAGCAGCTTTAAGGGGCAGGGTGTAAATGAGCAGTTCTTC.

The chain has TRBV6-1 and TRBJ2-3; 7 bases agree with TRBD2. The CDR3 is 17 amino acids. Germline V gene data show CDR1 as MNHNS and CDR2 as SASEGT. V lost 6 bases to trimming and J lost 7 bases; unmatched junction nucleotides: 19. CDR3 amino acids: CASRSPPSGPAGHTQYF. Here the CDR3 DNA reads TGTGCCAGCAGGTCACCCCCTAGCGGCCCTGCGGGACATACGCAGTATTTT.

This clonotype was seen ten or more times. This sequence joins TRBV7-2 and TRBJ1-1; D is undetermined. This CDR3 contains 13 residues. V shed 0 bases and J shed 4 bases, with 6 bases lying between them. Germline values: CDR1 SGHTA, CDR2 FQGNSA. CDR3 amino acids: CASSLAQSTEAFF. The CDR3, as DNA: TGTGCCAGCAGCTTAGCACAATCCACTGAAGCTTTCTTT.

CDR3 residues: CASSLGPPGTAGDYEQYF. The CDR3 coding sequence is TGTGCCAGCAGCTTGGGGCCGCCAGGGACAGCCGGAGACTACGAGCAGTACTTC. V gene TRBV7-4 combines with J gene TRBJ2-7, with 7 bases that match TRBD1. V was pared by 3 bases and J by 3 bases, with 17 bases of the junction left unmatched. The CDR3 totals 18 residues. Germline V gives CDR1 SGHVT, CDR2 SQSDAQ.

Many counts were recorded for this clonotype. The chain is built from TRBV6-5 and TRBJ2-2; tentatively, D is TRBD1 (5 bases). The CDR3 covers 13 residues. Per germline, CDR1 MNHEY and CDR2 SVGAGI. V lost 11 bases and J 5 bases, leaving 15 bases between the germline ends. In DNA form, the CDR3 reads TGTGCCCGCCCGGCCAAGGGGACCGGGGAGCTGTTTTTT. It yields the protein CARPAKGTGELFF.

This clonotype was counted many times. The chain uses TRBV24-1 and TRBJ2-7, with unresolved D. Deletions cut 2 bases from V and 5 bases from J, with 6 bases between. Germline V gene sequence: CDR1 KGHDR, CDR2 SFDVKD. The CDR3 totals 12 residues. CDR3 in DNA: TGTGCCACCAGTGATTGGAAGAACGAGCAGTACTTC. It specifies CATSDWKNEQYF.

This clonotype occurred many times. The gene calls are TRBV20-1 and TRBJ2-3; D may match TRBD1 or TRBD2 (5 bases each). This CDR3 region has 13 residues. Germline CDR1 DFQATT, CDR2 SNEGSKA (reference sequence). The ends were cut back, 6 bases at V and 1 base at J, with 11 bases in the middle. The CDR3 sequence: CSAGGGGTDTQYF. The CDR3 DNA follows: TGCAGTGCGGGTGGGGGAGGCACAGATACGCAGTATTTT.

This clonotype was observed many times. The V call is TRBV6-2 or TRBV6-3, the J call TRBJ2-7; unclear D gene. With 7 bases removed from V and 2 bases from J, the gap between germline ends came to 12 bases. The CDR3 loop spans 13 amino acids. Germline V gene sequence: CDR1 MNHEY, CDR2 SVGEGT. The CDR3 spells CASNRDNPYEQYF. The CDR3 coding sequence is TGTGCCAGCAACCGTGACAACCCCTACGAGCAGTACTTC.

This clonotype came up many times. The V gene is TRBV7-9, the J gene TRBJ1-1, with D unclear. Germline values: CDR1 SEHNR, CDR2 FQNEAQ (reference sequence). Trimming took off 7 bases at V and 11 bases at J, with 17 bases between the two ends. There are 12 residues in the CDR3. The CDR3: CASTAFERDAFF. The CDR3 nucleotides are TGTGCCAGCACCGCATTCGAGAGGGATGCTTTCTTT.

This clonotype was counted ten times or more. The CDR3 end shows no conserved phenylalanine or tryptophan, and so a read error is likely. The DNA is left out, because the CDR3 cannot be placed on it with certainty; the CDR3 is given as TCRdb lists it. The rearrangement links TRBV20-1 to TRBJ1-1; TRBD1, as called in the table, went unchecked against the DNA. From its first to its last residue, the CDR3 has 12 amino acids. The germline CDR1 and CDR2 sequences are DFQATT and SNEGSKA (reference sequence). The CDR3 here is CSGPGQGARIAI.

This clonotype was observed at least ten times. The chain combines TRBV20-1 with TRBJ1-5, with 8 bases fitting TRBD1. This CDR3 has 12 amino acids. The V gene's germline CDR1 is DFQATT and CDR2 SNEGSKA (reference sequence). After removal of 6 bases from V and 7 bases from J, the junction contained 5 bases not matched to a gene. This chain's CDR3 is CSAEQGGQPQHF. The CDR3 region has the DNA TGCAGTGCCGAACAGGGGGGGCAGCCCCAGCATTTT.

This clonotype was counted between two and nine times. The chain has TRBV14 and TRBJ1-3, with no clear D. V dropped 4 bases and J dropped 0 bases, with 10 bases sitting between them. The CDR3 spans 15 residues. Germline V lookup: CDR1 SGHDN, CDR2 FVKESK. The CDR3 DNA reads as TGTGCCAGCAGCCCGGCAGTCACCTCTGGAAACACCATATATTTT. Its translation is CASSPAVTSGNTIYF.

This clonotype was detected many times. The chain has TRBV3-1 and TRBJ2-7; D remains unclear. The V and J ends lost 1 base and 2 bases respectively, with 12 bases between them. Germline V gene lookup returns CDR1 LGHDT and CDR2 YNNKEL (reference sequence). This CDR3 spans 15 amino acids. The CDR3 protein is CASSQGLAAAYEQYF. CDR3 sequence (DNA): TGTGCCAGCAGCCAAGGATTGGCGGCGGCCTACGAGCAGTACTTC.

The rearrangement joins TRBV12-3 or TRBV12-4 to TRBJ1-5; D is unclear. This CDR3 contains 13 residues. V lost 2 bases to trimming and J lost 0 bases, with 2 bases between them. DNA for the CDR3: TGTGCCAGCAGTTTACATAGCAATCAGCCCCAGCATTTT. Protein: CASSLHSNQPQHF.

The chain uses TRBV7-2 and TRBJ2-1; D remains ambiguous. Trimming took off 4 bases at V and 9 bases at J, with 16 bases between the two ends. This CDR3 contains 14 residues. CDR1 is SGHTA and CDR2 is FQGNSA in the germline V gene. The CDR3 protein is CASSSPSFPSEQFF. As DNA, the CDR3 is TGTGCCAGCAGCTCTCCCTCCTTCCCCTCTGAGCAGTTCTTC.

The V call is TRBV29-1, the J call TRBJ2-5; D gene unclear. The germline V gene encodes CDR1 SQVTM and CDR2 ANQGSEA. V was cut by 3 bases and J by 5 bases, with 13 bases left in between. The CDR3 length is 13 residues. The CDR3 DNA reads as TGCAGCGTTGATTGGGGTCGCAGGGAGACCCAGTACTTC. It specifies CSVDWGRRETQYF.

In DNA form, the CDR3 reads TGTGCCAGCACAACTGGGGCCAACGTCCTGACTTTC. Translation: CASTTGANVLTF. The chain is built from TRBV11-1 and TRBJ2-6; D gene uncertain. V lost 7 bases to trimming and J lost 2 bases, with 3 bases between them. The CDR3 covers 12 residues. Germline V gives CDR1 SGHAT, CDR2 FQDESV (reference sequence). Full variable domain (rest looked up from reference TRBV11-1 and TRBJ2-6): EAEVAQSPRYKITEKSQAVAFWCDPISGHATLYWYRQILGQGPELLVQFQDESVVDDSQLPKDRFSAERLKGVDSTLKIQPAELGDSAMYLCASTTGANVLTFGAGSRLTVL.

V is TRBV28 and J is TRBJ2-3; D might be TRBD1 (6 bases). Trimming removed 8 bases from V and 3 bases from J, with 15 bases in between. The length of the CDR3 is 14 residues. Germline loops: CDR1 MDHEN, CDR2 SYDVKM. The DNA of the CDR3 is TGTGCCAGCGGGGGACATATTCTGACAGATACGCAGTATTTT. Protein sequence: CASGGHILTDTQYF.

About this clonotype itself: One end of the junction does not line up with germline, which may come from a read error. The CDR3 coding sequence is TGTGCCAGCAGTTTAGCGGGGGGGGCGATGAATGAGCAGTTCTTC. It encodes CASSLAGGAMNEQFF. V and J are TRBV11-1 and TRBJ2-1; 11 nucleotides match TRBD2. CDR3 length equals 15 residues. Per the germline V gene, CDR1 is SGHAT and CDR2 is FQDESV (reference sequence).

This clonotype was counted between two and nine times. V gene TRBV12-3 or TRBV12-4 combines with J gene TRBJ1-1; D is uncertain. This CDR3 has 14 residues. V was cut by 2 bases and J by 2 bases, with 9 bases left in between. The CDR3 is CASSLSNRNTEAFF. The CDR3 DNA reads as TGTGCCAGCAGTTTAAGTAACCGAAACACTGAAGCTTTCTTT.

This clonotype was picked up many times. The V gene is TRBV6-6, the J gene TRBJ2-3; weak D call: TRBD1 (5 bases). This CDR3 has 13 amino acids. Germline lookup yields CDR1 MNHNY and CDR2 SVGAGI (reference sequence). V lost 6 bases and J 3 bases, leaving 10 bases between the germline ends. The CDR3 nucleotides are TGTGCCAGCAGGGGGCAGGGAACAGATACGCAGTATTTT. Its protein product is CASRGQGTDTQYF.

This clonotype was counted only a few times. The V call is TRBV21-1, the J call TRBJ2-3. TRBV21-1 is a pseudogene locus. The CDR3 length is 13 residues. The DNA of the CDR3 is TGTGCCAGCAGCAAAAACGGCTCAGATACGCAGTATTTT. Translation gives CASSKNGSDTQYF.

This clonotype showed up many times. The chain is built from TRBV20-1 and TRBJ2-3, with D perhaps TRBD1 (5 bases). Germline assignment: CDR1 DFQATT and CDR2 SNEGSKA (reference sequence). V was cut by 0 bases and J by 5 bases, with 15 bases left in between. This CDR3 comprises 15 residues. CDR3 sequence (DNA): TGCAGTGCTAGAGATCGGCTCCAGGGAAGAGATACGCAGTATTTT. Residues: CSARDRLQGRDTQYF.

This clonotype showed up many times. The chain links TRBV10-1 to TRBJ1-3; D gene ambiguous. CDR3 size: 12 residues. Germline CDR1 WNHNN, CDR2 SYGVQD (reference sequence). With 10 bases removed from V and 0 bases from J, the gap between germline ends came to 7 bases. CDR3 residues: CATADSGNTIYF. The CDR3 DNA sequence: TGCGCCACCGCGGACTCTGGAAACACCATATATTTT.

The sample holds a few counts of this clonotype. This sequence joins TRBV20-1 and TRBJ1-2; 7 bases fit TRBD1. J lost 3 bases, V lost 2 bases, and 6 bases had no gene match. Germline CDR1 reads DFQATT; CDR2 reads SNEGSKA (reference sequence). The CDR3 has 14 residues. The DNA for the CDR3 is TGCAGTGCTAGACCCTTAACAGGGGACTATGGCTACACCTTC. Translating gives CSARPLTGDYGYTF.

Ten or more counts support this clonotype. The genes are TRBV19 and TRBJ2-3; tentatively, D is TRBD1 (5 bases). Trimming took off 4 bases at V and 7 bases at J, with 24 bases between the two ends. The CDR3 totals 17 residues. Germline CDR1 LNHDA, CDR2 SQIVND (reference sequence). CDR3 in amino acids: CASSSPPARKAGYTQYF. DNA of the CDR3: TGTGCCAGTAGTAGCCCACCCGCCCGAAAGGCAGGGTATACGCAGTATTTT.

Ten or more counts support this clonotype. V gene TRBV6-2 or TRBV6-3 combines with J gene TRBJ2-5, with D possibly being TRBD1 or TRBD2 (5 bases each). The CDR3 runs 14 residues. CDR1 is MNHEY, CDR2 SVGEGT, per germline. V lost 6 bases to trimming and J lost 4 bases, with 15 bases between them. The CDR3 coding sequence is TGTGCCAGCAGCGGGACCCCGCAAAGAGAGACCCAGTACTTC. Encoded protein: CASSGTPQRETQYF.

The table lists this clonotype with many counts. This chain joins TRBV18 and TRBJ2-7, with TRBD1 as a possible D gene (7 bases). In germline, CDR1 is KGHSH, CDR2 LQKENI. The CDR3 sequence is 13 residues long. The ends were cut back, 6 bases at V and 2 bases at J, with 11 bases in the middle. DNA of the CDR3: TGTGCCAGCTCGTCAGGGGGGCCCTACGAGCAGTACTTC. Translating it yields CASSSGGPYEQYF.

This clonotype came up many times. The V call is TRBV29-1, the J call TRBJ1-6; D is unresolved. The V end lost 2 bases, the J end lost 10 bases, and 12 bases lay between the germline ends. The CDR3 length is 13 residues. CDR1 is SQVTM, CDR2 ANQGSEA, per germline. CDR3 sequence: CSVEIGPGSPLHF. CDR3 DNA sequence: TGCAGCGTTGAAATAGGGCCGGGCTCACCCCTCCACTTT.

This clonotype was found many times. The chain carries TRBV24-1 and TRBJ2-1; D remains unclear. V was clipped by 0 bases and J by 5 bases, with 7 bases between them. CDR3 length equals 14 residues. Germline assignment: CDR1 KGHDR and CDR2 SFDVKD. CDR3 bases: TGTGCCACCAGTGATTTGAACACGCACAATGAGCAGTTCTTC. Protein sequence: CATSDLNTHNEQFF.

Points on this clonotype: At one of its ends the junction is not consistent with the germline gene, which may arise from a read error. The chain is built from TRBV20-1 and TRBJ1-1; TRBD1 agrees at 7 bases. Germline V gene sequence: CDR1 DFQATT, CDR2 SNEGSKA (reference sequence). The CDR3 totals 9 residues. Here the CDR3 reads CSARDRGVF. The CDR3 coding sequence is TGCAGTGCTAGAGACAGGGGGGTCTTT.

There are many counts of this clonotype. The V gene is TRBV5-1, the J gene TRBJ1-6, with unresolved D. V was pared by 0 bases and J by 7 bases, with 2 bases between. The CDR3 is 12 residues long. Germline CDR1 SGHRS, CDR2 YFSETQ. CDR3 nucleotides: TGCGCCAGCAGCTTGGAGAATTCACCCCTCCACTTT. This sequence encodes CASSLENSPLHF.